The 9 T cell receptor beta chains listed next were all sequenced from one sample in a study of shared clonotypes between healthy human individuals. Cells designated naive CD8 were CD45RO-negative and were positively selected for CCR7, with terminally differentiated effector memory CD45RA+ cells excluded. TCRdb's copy holds only in-frame clones and misses some; the assay was immunoSEQ multiplex PCR. The data show around 1.9 million clones, 93% seen once. The material sequenced was naive CD8+ T cells from PBMCs. These receptors originate from a man younger than 35 in good health. Some clones in this sample may be carry-over from other donors' samples.

The chain joins TRBV27 to TRBJ1-2; 9 positions agree with TRBD1. The CDR3 contains 17 residues. Germline assignment: CDR1 MNHEY and CDR2 SMNVEV (reference sequence). Trimming removed 6 bases from V and 4 bases from J; junction bases left unmatched: 15. The CDR3 DNA follows: TGTGCCAGCAGCGAACGACTACCGGGACAGGGAGCCTATGGCTACACCTTC. Protein sequence: CASSERLPGQGAYGYTF.

This chain links TRBV11-2 with TRBJ2-1; D is uncertain. Germline CDR1 and CDR2: SGHAT and FQNNGV. The germline V and J ends were trimmed by 2 bases and 0 bases, with 8 bases remaining between them. The CDR3 runs 15 residues. The DNA for the CDR3 is TGTGCCAGCAGCTTAATCGCGGACTCCTACAATGAGCAGTTCTTC. The encoded protein is CASSLIADSYNEQFF.

This chain connects TRBV6-6 to TRBJ1-4, with D unclear. Germline CDR1 MNHNY, CDR2 SVGAGI (reference sequence). The CDR3 totals 13 residues. V was cut by 2 bases and J by 8 bases, with 9 bases left in between. The CDR3 region is CASSYTPEEKLFF. The CDR3, as DNA: TGTGCCAGCAGTTACACCCCAGAGGAAAAACTGTTTTTT.

The gene calls are TRBV7-9 and TRBJ2-1, with TRBD1 matching 8 bases. V was pared by 10 bases and J by 5 bases, with 7 bases of the junction left unmatched. There are 13 residues in the CDR3. CDR1 and CDR2 (germline): SEHNR, FQNEAQ (reference sequence). In nucleotides, the CDR3 is TGTGCCAAGGGGCAGGGGGCGCACAATGAGCAGTTCTTC. Amino acids: CAKGQGAHNEQFF.

The chain has TRBV7-6 and TRBJ2-2; the D gene is possibly TRBD1 (5 bases). The CDR3 extends over 14 amino acids. In germline, CDR1 is SGHVS, CDR2 FNYEAQ. Trimming left V 4 bases short and J 3 bases short, with 9 bases between. CDR3: CASSSPGYTGELFF. The CDR3 nucleotides are TGTGCCAGCAGCTCGCCAGGGTACACCGGGGAGCTGTTTTTT.

The chain couples TRBV27 to TRBJ1-2, with 7 bases identical to TRBD1. Germline CDR1 reads MNHEY; CDR2 reads SMNVEV (reference sequence). The CDR3 has 13 amino acids. J lost 7 bases, V lost 6 bases, and 8 bases had no gene match. The CDR3 nucleotides are TGTGCCAGCAGGGAGAGGGGGCAGGTTGGCTACACCTTC. Translated: CASRERGQVGYTF.

This rearrangement joins TRBV7-9 to TRBJ2-1; 8 bases match TRBD2. Germline CDR1 and CDR2: SEHNR and FQNEAQ (reference sequence). The J segment lost 7 bases and the V segment lost 6 bases, leaving 8 bases of the junction unmatched. CDR3 length: 14 residues. In DNA, the CDR3 is TGTGCCAGCAGGGGAGCGGGAGTGGCAAATGAGCAGTTCTTC. It yields the protein CASRGAGVANEQFF.

V usage is TRBV7-9 and J usage is TRBJ1-2; possibly TRBD1 for D (6 bases). CDR1 SEHNR and CDR2 FQNEAQ come from the germline V gene (reference sequence). The CDR3 loop spans 13 amino acids. Trimming removed 5 bases at V and 4 bases at J, with 11 bases between. The CDR3 DNA is TGTGCCAGCAGCCAGGGACAACGCTATGGCTACACCTTC. This sequence encodes CASSQGQRYGYTF.

J is TRBJ2-1 and V is TRBV5-1, with 10 bases that match TRBD2. J was trimmed by 4 bases and V by 5 bases; bases with no gene match: 12. Germline V gene data show CDR1 as SGHRS and CDR2 as YFSETQ. CDR3 size: 17 residues. CDR3 nucleotide sequence: TGCGCCAGCAGTCCCAGGGCAGCGGGAGGGCTTTACAATGAGCAGTTCTTC. It yields the protein CASSPRAAGGLYNEQFF.